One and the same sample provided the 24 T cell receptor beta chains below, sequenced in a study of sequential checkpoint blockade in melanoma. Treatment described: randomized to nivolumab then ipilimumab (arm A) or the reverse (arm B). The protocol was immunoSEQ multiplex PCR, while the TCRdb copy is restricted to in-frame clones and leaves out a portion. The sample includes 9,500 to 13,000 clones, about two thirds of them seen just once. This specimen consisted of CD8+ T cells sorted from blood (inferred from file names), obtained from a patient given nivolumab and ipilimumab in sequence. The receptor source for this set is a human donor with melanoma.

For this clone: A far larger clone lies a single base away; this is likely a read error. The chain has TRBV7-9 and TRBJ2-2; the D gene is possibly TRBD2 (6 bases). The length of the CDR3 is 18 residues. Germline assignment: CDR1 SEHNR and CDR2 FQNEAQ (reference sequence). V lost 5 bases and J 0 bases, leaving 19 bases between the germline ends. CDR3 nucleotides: TGTGCCAGCAGCCCAGGGTTTGCTAGCGAACCGAACACCGGGGAGCTGTTTTTT. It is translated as CASSPGFASEPNTGELFF.

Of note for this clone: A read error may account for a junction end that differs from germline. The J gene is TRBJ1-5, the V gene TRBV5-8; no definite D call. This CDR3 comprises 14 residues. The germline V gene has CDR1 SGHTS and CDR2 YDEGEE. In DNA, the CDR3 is TGTGCCAGCAGTTTGGGGTCGGGCAATCAGCCCCAGCATTTT. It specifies CASSLGSGNQPQHF.

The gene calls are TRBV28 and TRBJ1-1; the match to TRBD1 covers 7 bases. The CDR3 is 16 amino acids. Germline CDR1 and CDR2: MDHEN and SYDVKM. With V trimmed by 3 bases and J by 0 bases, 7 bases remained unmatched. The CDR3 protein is CASSLVPTGLNTEAFF. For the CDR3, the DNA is TGTGCCAGCAGTTTGGTTCCGACAGGGCTGAACACTGAAGCTTTCTTT.

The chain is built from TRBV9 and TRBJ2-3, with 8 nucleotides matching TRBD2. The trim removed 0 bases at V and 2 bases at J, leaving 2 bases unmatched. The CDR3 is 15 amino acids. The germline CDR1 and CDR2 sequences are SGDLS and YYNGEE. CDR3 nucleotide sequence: TGTGCCAGCAGCGTAGTAGCGGGGATCACAGATACGCAGTATTTT. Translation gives CASSVVAGITDTQYF.

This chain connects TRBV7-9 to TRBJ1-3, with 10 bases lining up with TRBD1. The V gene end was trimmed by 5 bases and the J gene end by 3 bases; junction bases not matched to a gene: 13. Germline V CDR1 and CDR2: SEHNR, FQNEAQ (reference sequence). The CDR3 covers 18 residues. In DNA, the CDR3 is TGTGCCAGCAGCGGACGAACCGGGACAGGGGTTATTGGAAACACCATATATTTT. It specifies CASSGRTGTGVIGNTIYF.

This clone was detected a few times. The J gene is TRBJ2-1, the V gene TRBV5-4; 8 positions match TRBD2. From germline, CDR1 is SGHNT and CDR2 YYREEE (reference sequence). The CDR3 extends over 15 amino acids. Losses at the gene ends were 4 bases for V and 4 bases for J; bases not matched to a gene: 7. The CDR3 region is CASSRGLAEYNEQFF. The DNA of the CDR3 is TGTGCCAGCAGCCGCGGACTAGCAGAGTACAATGAGCAGTTCTTC.

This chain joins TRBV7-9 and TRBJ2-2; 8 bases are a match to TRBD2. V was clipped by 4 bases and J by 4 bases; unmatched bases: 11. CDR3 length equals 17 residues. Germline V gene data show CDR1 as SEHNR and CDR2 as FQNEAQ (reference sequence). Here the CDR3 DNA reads TGTGCCAGCAGCTCACCCCCGGGGGGGCCGGGCACCGGGGAGCTGTTTTTT. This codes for CASSSPPGGPGTGELFF.

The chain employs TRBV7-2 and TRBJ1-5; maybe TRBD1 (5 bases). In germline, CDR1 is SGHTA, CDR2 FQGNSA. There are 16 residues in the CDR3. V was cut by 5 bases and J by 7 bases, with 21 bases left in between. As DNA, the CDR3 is TGTGCCAGCAGCATTACATGGCCAGGGATTGGACAGCCCCAGCATTTT. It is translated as CASSITWPGIGQPQHF.

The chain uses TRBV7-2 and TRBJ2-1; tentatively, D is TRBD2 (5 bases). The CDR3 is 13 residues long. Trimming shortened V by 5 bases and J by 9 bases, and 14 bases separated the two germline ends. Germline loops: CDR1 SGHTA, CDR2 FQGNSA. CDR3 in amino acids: CASSPSPRVEQFF. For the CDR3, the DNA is TGTGCCAGCAGCCCCTCCCCGAGGGTTGAGCAGTTCTTC.

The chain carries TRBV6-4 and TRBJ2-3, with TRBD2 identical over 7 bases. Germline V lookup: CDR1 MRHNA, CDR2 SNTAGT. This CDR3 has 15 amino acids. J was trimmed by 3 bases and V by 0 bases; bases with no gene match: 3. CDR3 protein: CASSDSVGGTDTQYF. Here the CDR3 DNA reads TGTGCCAGCAGTGACTCGGTGGGAGGGACAGATACGCAGTATTTT.

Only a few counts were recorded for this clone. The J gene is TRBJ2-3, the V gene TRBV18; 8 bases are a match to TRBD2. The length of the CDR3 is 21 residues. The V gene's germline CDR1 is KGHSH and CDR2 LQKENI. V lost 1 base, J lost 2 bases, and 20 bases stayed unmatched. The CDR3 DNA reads TGTGCCAGCTCACCACGGTCGACGCCCGGGGGGGGCGTAACTATCACAGATACGCAGTATTTT. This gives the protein CASSPRSTPGGGVTITDTQYF.

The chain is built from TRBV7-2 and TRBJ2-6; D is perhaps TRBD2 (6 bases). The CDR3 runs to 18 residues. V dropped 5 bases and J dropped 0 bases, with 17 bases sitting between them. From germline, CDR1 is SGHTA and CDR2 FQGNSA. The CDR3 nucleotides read TGTGCCAGCAGCCAAGTGGGGGGAATGATCTCTGGGGCCAACGTCCTGACTTTC. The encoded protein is CASSQVGGMISGANVLTF.

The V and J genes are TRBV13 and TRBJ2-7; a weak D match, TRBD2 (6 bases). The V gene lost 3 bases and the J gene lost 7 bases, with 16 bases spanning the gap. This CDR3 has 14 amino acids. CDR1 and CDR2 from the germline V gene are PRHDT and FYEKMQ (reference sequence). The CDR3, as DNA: TGTGCCAGCAGCTTTCAGCTCCTGGGGAGGGAGCAGTACTTC. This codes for CASSFQLLGREQYF.

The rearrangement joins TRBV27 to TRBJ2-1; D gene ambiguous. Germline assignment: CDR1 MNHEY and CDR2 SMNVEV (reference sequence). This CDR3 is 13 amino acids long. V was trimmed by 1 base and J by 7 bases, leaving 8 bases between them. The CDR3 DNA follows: TGTGCCAGCAGTTTATTGGCCTTGAATGAGCAGTTCTTC. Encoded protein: CASSLLALNEQFF.

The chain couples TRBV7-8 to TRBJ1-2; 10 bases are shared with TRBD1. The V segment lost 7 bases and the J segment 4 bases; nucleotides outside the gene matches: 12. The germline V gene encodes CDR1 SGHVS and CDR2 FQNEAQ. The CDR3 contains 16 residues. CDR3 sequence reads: CASTKGRQGAIYGYTF. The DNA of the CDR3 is TGTGCCAGCACCAAGGGGCGACAGGGGGCAATCTATGGCTACACCTTC.

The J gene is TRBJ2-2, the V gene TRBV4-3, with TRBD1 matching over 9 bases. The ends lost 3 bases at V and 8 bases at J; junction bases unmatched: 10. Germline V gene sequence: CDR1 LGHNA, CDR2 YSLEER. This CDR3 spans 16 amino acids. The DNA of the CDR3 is TGCGCCAGCAGCCAGGCAACAGGGGGCCACCCTGGGGAGCTGTTTTTT. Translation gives CASSQATGGHPGELFF.

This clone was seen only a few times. The CDR3 DNA follows: TGTGCCAGCAGTTACCGCAGTGCCCAAGTCGAGACCCAGTACTTC. Residues: CASSYRSAQVETQYF. The gene calls are TRBV6-6 and TRBJ2-5; unclear D gene. V was cut by 2 bases and J by 5 bases, with 15 bases left in between. Germline loops: CDR1 MNHNY, CDR2 SVGAGI (reference sequence). This CDR3 is built from 15 residues.

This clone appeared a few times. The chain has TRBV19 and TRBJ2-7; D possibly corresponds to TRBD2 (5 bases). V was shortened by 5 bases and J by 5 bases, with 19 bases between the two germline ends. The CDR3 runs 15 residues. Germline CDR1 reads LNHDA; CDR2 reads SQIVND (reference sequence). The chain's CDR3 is CASSPLEGMGNEQYF. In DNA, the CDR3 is TGTGCCAGTAGTCCCCTTGAGGGCATGGGGAACGAGCAGTACTTC. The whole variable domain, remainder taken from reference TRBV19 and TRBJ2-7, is DGGITQSPKYLFRKEGQNVTLSCEQNLNHDAMYWYRQDPGQGLRLIYYSQIVNDFQKGDIAEGYSVSREKKESFPLTVTSAQKNPTAFYLCASSPLEGMGNEQYFGPGTRLTVT.

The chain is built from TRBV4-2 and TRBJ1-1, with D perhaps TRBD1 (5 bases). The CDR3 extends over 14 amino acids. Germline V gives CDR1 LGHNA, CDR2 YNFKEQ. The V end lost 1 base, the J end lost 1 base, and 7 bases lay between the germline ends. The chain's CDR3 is CASSQGGTNTEAFF. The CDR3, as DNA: TGTGCCAGCAGCCAAGGGGGCACGAACACTGAAGCTTTCTTT.

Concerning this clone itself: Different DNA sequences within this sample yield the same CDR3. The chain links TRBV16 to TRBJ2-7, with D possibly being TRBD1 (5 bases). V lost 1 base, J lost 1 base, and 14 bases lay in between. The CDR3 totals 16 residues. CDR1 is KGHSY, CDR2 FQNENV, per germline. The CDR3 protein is CASSQYGQGVSYEQYF. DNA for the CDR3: TGTGCCAGCAGCCAATACGGACAAGGGGTGTCCTACGAGCAGTACTTC.

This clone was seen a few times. DNA of the CDR3: TGTGCCAGCAGCCCATGGGGGCCGAACGGGGAGCTGTTTTTT. Amino acid sequence: CASSPWGPNGELFF. J is TRBJ2-2 and V is TRBV13; perhaps TRBD1 as D (6 bases). Germline-derived CDR1 and CDR2 are PRHDT and FYEKMQ (reference sequence). V lost 5 bases to trimming and J lost 7 bases, with 14 bases between them. This CDR3 spans 14 amino acids.

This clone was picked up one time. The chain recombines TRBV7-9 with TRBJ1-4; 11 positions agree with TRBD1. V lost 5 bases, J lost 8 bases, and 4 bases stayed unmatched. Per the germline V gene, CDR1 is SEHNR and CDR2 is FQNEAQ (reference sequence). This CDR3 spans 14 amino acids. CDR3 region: CASSPGQGVEKLFF. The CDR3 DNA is TGTGCCAGCAGCCCGGGACAGGGGGTGGAAAAACTGTTTTTT.

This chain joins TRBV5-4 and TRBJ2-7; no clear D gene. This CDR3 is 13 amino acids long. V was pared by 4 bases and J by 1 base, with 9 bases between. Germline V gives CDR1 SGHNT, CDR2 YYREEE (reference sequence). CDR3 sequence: CASSLLESYEQYF. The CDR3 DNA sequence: TGTGCCAGCAGCCTCCTAGAATCCTACGAGCAGTACTTC.

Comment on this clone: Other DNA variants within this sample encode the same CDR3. DNA of the CDR3: TGTGCCAGCAGTCCAACAGGGAGCTCCTACGAGCAGTACTTC. As protein: CASSPTGSSYEQYF. The chain recombines TRBV27 with TRBJ2-7, with D possibly being TRBD1 (6 bases). The CDR3 has 14 residues. V was shortened by 5 bases and J by 0 bases, with 11 bases between the two germline ends. CDR1 is MNHEY and CDR2 is SMNVEV in the germline V gene (reference sequence).